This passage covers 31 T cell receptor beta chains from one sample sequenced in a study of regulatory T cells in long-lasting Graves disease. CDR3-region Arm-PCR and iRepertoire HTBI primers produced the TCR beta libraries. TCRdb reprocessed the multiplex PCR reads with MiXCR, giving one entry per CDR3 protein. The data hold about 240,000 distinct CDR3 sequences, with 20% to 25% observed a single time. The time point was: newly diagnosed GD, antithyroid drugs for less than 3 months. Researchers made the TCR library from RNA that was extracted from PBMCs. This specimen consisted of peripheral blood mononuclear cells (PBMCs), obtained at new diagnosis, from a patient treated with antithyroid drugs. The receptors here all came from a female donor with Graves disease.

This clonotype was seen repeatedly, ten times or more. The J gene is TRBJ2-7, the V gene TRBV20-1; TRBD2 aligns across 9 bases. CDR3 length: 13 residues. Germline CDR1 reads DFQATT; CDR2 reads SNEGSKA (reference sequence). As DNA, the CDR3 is TGCAGCGTAGCGGGAGAAAGGGCCTACGAGCAGTACTTC. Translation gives CSVAGERAYEQYF.

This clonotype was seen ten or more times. CDR3: CASRAQGAEKLFF. CDR3 DNA: TGTGCCAGCAGGGCGCAGGGGGCTGAAAAACTGTTTTTT. V usage is TRBV2 and J usage is TRBJ1-4, with TRBD1 matching 8 bases. V lost 6 bases, J lost 7 bases, and 4 bases stayed unmatched. This CDR3 spans 13 amino acids. The germline V gene encodes CDR1 SNHLY and CDR2 FYNNEI. The complete variable domain, with remaining parts taken from reference TRBV2 and TRBJ1-4, reads EPEVTQTPSHQVTQMGQEVILRCVPISNHLYFYWYRQILGQKVEFLVSFYNNEISEKSEIFDDQFSVERPDGSNFTLKIRSTKLEDSAMYFCASRAQGAEKLFFGSGTQLSVL.

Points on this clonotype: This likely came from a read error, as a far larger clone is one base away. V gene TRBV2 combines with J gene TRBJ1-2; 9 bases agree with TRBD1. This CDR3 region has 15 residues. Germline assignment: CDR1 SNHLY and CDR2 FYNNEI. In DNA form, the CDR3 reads TGTGCCAGCAGTTTAGGGACAGGGCTTAACCATGGCTACACCTTC. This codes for CASSLGTGLNHGYTF.

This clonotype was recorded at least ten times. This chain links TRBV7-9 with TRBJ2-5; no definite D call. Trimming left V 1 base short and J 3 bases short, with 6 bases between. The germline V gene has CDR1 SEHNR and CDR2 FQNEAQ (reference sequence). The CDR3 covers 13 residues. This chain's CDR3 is CASSLGFKETQYF. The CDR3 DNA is TGTGCCAGCAGCTTAGGATTTAAAGAGACCCAGTACTTC.

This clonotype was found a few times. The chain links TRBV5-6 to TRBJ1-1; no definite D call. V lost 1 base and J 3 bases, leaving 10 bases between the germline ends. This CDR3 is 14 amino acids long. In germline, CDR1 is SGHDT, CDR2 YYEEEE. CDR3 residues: CASSLLGTDTEAFF. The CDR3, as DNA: TGTGCCAGCAGCTTGCTGGGTACGGACACTGAAGCTTTCTTT.

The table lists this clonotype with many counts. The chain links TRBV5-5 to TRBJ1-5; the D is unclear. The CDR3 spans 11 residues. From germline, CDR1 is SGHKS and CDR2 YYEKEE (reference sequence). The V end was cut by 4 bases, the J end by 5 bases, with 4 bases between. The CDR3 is CASSGHQPQHF. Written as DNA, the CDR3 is TGTGCCAGCAGCGGTCATCAGCCCCAGCATTTT.

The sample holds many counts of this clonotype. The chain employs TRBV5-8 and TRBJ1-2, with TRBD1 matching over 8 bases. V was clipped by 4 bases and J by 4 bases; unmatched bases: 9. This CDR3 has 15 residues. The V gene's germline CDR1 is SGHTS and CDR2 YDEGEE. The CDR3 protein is CASSPGQGEPYGYTF. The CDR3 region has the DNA TGTGCCAGCAGCCCAGGACAGGGAGAGCCCTATGGCTACACCTTC. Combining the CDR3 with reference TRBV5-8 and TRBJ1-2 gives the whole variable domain EAGVTQSPTHLIKTRGQQATLRCSPISGHTSVYWYQQALGLGLQFLLWYDEGEERNRGNFPPRFSGRQFPNYSSELNVNALELEDSALYLCASSPGQGEPYGYTFGSGTRLTVV.

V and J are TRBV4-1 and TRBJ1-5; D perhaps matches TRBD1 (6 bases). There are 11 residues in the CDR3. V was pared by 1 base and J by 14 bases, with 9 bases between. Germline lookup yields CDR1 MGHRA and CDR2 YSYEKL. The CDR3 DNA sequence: TGCGCCAGCAGCCAAGGACAGGAGAAGCATTTT. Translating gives CASSQGQEKHF.

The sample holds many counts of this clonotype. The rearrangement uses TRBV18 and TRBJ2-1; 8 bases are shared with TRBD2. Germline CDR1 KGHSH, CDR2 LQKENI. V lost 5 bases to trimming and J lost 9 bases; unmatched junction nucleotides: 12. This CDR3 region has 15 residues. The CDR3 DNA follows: TGTGCCAGCTCAGCTTTAGCGGGAATGTCGGGTGAGCAGTTCTTC. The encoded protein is CASSALAGMSGEQFF.

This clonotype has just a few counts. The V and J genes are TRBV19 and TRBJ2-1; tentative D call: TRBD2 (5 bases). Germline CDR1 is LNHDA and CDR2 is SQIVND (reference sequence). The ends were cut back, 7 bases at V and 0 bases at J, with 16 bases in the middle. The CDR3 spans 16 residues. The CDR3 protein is CASTNLVGSSYNEQFF. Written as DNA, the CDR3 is TGTGCCAGTACGAATCTTGTGGGGAGCTCCTACAATGAGCAGTTCTTC.

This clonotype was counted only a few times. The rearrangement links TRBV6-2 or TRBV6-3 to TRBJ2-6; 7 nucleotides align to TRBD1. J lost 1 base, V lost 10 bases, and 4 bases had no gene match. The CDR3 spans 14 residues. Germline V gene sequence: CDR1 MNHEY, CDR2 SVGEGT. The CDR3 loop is CATHRGSGANVLTF. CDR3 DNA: TGTGCCACGCACAGGGGTTCTGGGGCCAACGTCCTGACTTTC.

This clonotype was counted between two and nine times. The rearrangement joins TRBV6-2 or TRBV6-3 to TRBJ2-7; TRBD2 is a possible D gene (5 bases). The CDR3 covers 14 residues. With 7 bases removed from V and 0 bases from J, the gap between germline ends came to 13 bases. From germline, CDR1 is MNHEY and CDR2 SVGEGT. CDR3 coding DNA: TGTGCCAGCACCAGATCGGGGAGCTCCTACGAGCAGTACTTC. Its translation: CASTRSGSSYEQYF.

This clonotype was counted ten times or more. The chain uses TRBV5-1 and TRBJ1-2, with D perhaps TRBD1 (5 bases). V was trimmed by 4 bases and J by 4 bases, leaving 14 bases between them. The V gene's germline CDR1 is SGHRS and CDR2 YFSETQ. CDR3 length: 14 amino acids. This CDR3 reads CASSVGDRAYGYTF. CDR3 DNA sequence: TGCGCCAGCAGCGTAGGGGACCGCGCCTATGGCTACACCTTC.

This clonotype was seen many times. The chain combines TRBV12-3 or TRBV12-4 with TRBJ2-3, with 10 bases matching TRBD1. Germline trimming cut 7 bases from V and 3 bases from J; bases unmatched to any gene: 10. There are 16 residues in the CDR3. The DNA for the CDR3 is TGTGCCAGCACCGGCGGGACAGGGGAGGTTACAGATACGCAGTATTTT. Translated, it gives CASTGGTGEVTDTQYF.

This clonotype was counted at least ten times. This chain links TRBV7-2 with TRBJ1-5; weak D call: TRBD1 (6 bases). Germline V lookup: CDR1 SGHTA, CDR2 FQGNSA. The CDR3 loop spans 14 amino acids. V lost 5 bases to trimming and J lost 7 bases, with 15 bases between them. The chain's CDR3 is CASSLRDTRQPQHF. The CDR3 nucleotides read TGTGCCAGCAGCCTGCGGGACACCCGGCAGCCCCAGCATTTT.

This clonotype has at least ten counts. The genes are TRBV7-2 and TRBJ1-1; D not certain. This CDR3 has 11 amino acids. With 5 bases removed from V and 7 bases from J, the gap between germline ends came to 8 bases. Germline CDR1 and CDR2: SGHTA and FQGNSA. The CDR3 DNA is TGTGCCAGCAGCCGGACGGATGAAGCTTTCTTT. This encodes CASSRTDEAFF.

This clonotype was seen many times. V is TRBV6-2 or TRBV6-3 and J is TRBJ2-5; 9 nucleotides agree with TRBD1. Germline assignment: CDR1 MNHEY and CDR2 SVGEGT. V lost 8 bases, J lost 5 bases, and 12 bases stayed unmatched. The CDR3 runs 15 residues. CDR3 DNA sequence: TGTGCCAGCGCCTGGGGACAGGGATTCGGGGAGACCCAGTACTTC. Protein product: CASAWGQGFGETQYF.

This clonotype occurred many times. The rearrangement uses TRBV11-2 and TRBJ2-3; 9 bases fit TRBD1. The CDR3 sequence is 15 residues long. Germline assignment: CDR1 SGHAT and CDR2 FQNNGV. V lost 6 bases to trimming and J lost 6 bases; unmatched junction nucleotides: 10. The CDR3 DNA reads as TGTGCCAGCAGAAAACCGGGACAGGGTTTTGATACGCAGTATTTT. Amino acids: CASRKPGQGFDTQYF.

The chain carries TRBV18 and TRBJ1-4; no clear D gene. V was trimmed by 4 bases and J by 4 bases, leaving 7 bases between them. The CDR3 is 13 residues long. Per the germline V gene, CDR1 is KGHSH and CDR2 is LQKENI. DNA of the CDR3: TGTGCCAGCTCACTGGGCGATAATGAAAAACTGTTTTTT. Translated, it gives CASSLGDNEKLFF.

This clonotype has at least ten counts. CDR3: CASSLTGVVNNEQFF. As DNA, the CDR3 is TGCGCCAGCAGCCTCACAGGGGTAGTGAACAATGAGCAGTTCTTC. The chain uses TRBV4-1 and TRBJ2-1; TRBD1 agrees at 7 bases. V lost 4 bases and J lost 5; bases outside the gene matches: 8. The CDR3 is 15 amino acids. Germline V gives CDR1 MGHRA, CDR2 YSYEKL.

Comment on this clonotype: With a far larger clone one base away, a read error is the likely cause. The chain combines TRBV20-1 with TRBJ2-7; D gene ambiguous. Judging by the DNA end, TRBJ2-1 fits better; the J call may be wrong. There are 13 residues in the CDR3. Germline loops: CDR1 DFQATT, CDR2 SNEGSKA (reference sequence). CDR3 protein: CSARDPGCNEQFF. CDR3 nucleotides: TGCAGTGCTAGAGATCCCGGTTGCAATGAGCAGTTCTTC.

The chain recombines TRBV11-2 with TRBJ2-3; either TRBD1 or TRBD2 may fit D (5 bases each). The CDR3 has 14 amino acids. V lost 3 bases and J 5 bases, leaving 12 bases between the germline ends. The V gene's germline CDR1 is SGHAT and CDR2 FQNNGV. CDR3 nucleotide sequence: TGTGCCAGCAGCTTTGGGGGATCCCAAGATACGCAGTATTTT. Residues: CASSFGGSQDTQYF. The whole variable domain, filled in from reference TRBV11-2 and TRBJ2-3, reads EAGVAQSPRYKIIEKRQSVAFWCNPISGHATLYWYQQILGQGPKLLIQFQNNGVVDDSQLPKDRFSAERLKGVDSTLKIQPAKLEDSAVYLCASSFGGSQDTQYFGPGTRLTVL.

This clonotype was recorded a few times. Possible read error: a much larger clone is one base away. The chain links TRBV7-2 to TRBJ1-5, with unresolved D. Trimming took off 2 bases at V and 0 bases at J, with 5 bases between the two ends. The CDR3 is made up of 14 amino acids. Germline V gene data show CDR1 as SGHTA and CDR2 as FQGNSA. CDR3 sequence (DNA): TGTGCCAGCAGCTTATCGTATAGCAATCAGCCCCAGCATTTT. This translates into CASSLSYSNQPQHF.

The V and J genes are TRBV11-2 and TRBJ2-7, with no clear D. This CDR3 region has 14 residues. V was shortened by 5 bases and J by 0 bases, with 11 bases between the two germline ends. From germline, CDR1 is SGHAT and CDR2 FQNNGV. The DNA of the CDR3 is TGTGCCAGCAGCGCCGGCGGCTACTCCTACGAGCAGTACTTC. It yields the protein CASSAGGYSYEQYF.

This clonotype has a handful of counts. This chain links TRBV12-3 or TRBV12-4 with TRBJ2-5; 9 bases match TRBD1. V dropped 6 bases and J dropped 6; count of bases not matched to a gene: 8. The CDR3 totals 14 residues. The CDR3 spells CASSRDRAAKTQYF. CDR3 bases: TGTGCCAGCAGCCGGGACAGGGCGGCGAAGACCCAGTACTTC.

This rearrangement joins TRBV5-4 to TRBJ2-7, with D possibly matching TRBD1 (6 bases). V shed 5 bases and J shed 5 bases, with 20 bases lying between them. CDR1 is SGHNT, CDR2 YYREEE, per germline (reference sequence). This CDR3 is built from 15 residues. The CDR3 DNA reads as TGTGCCAGCAGATCCGCAGGGGTCCTTAAGGACGAGCAGTACTTC. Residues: CASRSAGVLKDEQYF.

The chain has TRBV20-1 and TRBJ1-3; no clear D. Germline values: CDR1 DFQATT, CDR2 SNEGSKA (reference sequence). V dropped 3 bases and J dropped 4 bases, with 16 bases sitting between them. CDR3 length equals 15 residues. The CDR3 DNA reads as TGCAGTGCTAGGCAAGCGGCTGACGGAGGAAACACCATATATTTT. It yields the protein CSARQAADGGNTIYF.

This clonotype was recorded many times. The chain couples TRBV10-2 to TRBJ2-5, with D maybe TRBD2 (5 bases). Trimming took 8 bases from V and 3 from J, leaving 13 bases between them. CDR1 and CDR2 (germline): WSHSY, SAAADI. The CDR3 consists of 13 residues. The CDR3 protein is CASYGKAKETQYF. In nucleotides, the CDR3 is TGCGCCAGCTACGGGAAGGCCAAAGAGACCCAGTACTTC.

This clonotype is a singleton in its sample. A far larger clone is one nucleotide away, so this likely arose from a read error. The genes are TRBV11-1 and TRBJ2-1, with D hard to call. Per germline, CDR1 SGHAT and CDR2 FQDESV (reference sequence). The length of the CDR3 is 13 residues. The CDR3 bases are TGTGCCAGCAGCTTAAGAGGTTACAGTGAGCAGTTCTTC. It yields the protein CASSLRGYSEQFF.

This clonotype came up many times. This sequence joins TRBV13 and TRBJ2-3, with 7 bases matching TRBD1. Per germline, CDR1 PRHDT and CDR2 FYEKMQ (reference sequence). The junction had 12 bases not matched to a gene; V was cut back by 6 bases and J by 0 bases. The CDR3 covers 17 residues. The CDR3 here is CASRLGQAMRSTDTQYF. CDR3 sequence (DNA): TGTGCCAGCAGACTTGGACAGGCAATGAGGAGCACAGATACGCAGTATTTT.

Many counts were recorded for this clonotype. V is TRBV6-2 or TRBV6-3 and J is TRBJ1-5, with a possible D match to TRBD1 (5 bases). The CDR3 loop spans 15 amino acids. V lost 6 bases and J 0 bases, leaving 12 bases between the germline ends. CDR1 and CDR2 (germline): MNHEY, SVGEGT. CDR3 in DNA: TGTGCCAGCAGGCCCGGGGGGTATAGCAATCAGCCCCAGCATTTT. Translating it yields CASRPGGYSNQPQHF.